This T cell receptor (beta chain) was identified in a study of shared clonotypes between healthy human individuals. Study-wide context: Per donor, three plates held CD4 naive cells, three held CD4 memory, two held CD8 naive and one held CD8 memory.

Some clones are missing from TCRdb's copy, which holds only in-frame ones; the method was immunoSEQ multiplex PCR. The sample has around 690,000 clones, around 91% seen once; the top ten hold about 34%. The CDR3 is 15 residues long. J lost 3 bases, V lost 3 bases, and 5 bases had no gene match. Germline CDR1 reads WSHSY; CDR2 reads SAAADI. This chain joins TRBV10-2 and TRBJ2-1; TRBD2 agrees at 7 bases. The sequenced sample was memory CD8+ T cells from PBMCs. Subset indicated: CD45RO+ cells pooled with CCR7-negative TemRA cells. The sequence came from a man aged 18-30 years in good health. Some clones in this sample may be carry-over from other donors' samples. CDR3 nucleotides: TGCGCCAGCAGTGAAGGGACTACCAACTACAATGAGCAGTTCTTC. Protein: CASSEGTTNYNEQFF.